This TCR beta chain comes out of a study of T cell responses to AZD1222 COVID-19 vaccine. Study findings and constraints: Variant regions that are unmutated are reportedly the target of nearly half of spike-specific TCRs. Most donors were white British and more were female, and clonal diversity was possibly underestimated. The study sampled repertoires only after the peak T cell response.

V was clipped by 6 bases and J by 2 bases, with 17 bases between them. CDR3 length: 16 residues. Germline V CDR1 and CDR2: SGHDT, YYEEEE. Repertoires were generated with immunoSEQ multiplex PCR, while TCRdb's copy carries only in-frame clones and drops some. The sample has under 150,000 clones, roughly 91% seen once. As to this clone: Its matching antigen is unknown.

This rearrangement joins TRBV5-6 to TRBJ2-2; no clear D gene. The sample here was peripheral blood, taken on day 0 of AZD1222 vaccination. The receptor was derived from an adult in good health. Here the CDR3 reads CASTKAYLGNTGELFF. DNA for the CDR3: TGTGCCAGCACCAAAGCTTACCTGGGTAACACCGGGGAGCTGTTTTTT.